The clone carrying this T cell receptor beta chain came up a few times. Its antigen is still unknown. One end of the junction is discordant with germline, which a read error may explain. This sample was taken from a study of T cell repertoires in cytomegalovirus infection. Study summary: Newly reported HLA-C-restricted and thoroughly characterized HLA-B-restricted CMV epitopes were employed. From public TCR beta signatures came an indication of both CMV infection and matching HLA type.

TCRdb called the reads again in MiXCR, with one record for every CDR3 protein. The sample shows under 850,000 distinct CDR3 sequences, about 30% of them seen only once. Findings and caveats of the study: Carriers of CMV and the relevant HLA type were discriminated by public TCR beta frequency. Predominance within the ex vivo response was attributable to HLA-C-restricted CMV-specific TCR beta clonotypes.

Germline lookup yields CDR1 LNHNV and CDR2 YYDKDF (reference sequence). The CDR3 sequence is 14 residues long. The rearrangement joins TRBV15 to TRBJ1-2, with D perhaps TRBD1 (5 bases). This sequence was found in a human donor in good health (CMV status not recorded). Some clones in this sample may be carry-over from other donors' samples. The sequences come from cultured PBMCs, collected from culture after CMV antigen stimulation. The CDR3 region is CATSRDTGSGRFAF. CDR3 in DNA: TGTGCCACCAGCAGAGATACAGGTAGTGGTAGGTTCGCCTTC.